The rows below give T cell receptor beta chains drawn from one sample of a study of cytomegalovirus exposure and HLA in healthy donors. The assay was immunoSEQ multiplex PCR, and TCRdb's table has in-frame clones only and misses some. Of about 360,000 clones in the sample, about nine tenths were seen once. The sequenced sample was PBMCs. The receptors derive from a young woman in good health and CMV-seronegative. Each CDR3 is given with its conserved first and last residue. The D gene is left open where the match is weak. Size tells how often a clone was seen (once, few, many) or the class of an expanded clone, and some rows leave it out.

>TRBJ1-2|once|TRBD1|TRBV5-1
CASSFVDRADYGYTF
TGCGCCAGCAGCTTTGTAGACAGGGCGGACTATGGCTACACCTTC
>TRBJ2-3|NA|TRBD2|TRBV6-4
CASSASGTSGGAPDTQYF
TGTGCCAGCAGTGCCTCCGGGACTAGCGGGGGGGCCCCAGATACGCAGTATTTT
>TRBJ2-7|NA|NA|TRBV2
CASSLESRAGEQYF
TGTGCCAGCAGCCTCGAGTCCCGGGCGGGTGAGCAGTACTTC
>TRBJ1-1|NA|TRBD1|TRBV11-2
CASNNPNHYRGGTEAFF
TGTGCCAGCAACAATCCCAATCACTACAGGGGTGGGACTGAAGCTTTCTTT
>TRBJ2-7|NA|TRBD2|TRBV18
CASSVISAGEDEQYF
TGTGCCAGCTCAGTAATTTCAGCGGGAGAAGACGAGCAGTACTTC
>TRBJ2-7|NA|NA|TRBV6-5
CASRTIGTGVHEQYF
TGTGCCAGCAGGACCATCGGAACGGGAGTGCACGAGCAGTACTTC
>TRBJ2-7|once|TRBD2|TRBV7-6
CASSLAGAYEQYF
TGTGCCAGCAGCCTGGCGGGGGCCTACGAGCAGTACTTC
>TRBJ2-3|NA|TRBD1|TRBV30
CAWSDQGVATDTQYF
TGTGCCTGGAGTGACCAGGGGGTAGCTACAGATACGCAGTATTTT
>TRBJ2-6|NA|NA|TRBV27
CASSDQRVLFSGANVLTF
TGTGCCAGCAGCGACCAGCGGGTCCTCTTCTCTGGGGCCAACGTCCTGACTTTC
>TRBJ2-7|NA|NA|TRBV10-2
CASSEGAGAYEQYF
TGCGCCAGCAGTGAAGGAGCGGGCGCGTACGAGCAGTACTTC
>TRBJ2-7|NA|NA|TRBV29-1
CSVGDPREEQYF
TGCAGCGTTGGAGACCCCCGGGAGGAGCAGTACTTC
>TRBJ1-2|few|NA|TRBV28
CASYDSTSYGYTF
TGTGCCAGTTATGACAGTACGAGCTATGGCTACACCTTC
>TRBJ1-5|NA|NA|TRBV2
CASSEEAGRSNQPQHF
TGTGCCAGCAGTGAAGAGGCGGGGAGAAGCAATCAGCCCCAGCATTTT
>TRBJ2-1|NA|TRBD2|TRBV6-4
CASSDSERGPYNEQFF
TGTGCCAGCAGTGACTCGGAGCGGGGGCCCTACAATGAGCAGTTCTTC
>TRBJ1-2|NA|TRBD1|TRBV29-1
CSVTGDHYGYTF
TGCAGCGTAACAGGGGATCACTATGGCTACACCTTC
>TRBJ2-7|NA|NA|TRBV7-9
CASSINYSYEQYF
TGTGCCAGCAGCATAAATTACTCCTACGAGCAGTACTTC
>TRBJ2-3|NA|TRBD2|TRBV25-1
CASSGTSGSQVQYF
TGTGCCAGCAGTGGGACTAGCGGGAGTCAGGTGCAGTATTTT
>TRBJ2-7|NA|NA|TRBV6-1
CASSARTQLDEQYF
TGTGCCAGCAGCGCCCGGACTCAGTTGGACGAGCAGTACTTC
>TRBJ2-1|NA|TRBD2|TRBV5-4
CASSLGRGAMVDEQFF
TGTGCCAGCAGCCTGGGGCGGGGGGCAATGGTCGATGAGCAGTTCTTC
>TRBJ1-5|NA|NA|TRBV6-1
CASSEWWDIGNQPQHF
TGTGCCAGCAGTGAATGGTGGGACATAGGCAATCAGCCCCAGCATTTT
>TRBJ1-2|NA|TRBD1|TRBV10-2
CASSDPSGTAYGYTF
TGCGCCAGCAGTGACCCCTCCGGGACAGCCTATGGCTACACCTTC
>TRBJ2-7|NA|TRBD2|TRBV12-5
CASGLRVAGEVDSEQYF
TGTGCTAGTGGTTTGCGGGTAGCGGGAGAAGTGGATAGCGAGCAGTACTTC
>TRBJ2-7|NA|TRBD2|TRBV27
CASSFVTSGRGYEQYF
TGTGCCAGCAGTTTCGTCACTAGCGGGAGAGGCTACGAGCAGTACTTC
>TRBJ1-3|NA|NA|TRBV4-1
CASSQEGTGGNTIYF
TGCGCCAGCAGCCAGGAGGGGACGGGGGGAAACACCATATATTTT
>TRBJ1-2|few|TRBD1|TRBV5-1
CASSRLTGGNGYTF
TGCGCCAGCAGTCGGCTTACAGGGGGCAATGGCTACACCTTC
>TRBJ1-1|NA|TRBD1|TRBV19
CASSIGPGQDAFF
TGTGCCAGTAGTATAGGGCCGGGACAGGATGCTTTCTTT
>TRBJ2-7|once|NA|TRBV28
CASTTAGLGPYEQYF
TGTGCCAGCACAACCGCAGGGTTGGGGCCCTACGAGCAGTACTTC
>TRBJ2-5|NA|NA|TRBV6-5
CASSYARVSETQYF
TGTGCCAGCAGTTACGCCAGGGTATCAGAGACCCAGTACTTC
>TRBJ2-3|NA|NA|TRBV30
CASGQRDTQYF
TGTGCCTCAGGACAGAGGGATACGCAGTATTTT
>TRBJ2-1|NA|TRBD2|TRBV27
CASSLKGLAGGHQFF
TGTGCCAGCAGTTTAAAGGGACTAGCGGGAGGGCACCAGTTCTTC
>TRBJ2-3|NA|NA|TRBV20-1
CSATQDTQYF
TGCAGTGCTACCCAGGATACGCAGTATTTT
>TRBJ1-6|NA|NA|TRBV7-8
CASSLARQRNSPLHF
TGTGCCAGCAGCTTAGCGCGACAGCGAAATTCACCCCTCCACTTT
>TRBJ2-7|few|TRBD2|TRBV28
CASLQLAGGPYEQYF
TGTGCCAGCCTTCAGCTAGCGGGAGGGCCCTACGAGCAGTACTTC
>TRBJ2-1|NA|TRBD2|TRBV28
CASSPSGRSFHNEQFF
TGTGCCAGCAGTCCTAGCGGGAGAAGTTTCCACAATGAGCAGTTCTTC
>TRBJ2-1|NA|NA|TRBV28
CASNTIQSSYNEQFF
TGTGCCAGCAACACGATACAATCCTCCTACAATGAGCAGTTCTTC
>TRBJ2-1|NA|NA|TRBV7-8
CASSLFRGLGDEQFF
TGTGCCAGCAGCTTATTTAGAGGGTTGGGAGATGAGCAGTTCTTC
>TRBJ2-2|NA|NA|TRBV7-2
CATRAGVNGELFF
TGTGCAACAAGGGCAGGGGTAAACGGGGAGCTGTTTTTT
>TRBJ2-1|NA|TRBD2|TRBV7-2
CASSLLAGTYNEQFF
TGTGCCAGCAGCCTTCTAGCGGGTACCTACAATGAGCAGTTCTTC
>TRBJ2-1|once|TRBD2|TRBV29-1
CSAGTGGGYNEQFF
TGCAGCGCCGGAACCGGCGGGGGTTACAATGAGCAGTTCTTC
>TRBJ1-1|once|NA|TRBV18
CASSPKQGSTEAFF
TGTGCCAGCTCACCAAAACAGGGTTCCACTGAAGCTTTCTTT
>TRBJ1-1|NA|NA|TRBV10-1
CASSESGGRTEAFF
TGCGCCAGCAGTGAGTCGGGGGGGAGGACTGAAGCTTTCTTT
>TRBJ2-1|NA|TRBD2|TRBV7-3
CASSLRLAGANEQFF
TGTGCCAGCAGCTTAAGACTAGCGGGGGCCAATGAGCAGTTCTTC
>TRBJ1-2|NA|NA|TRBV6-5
CASSYEHNYGYTF
TGTGCCAGCAGTTACGAACATAACTATGGCTACACCTTC
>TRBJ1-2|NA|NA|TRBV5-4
CASSLANSRDSYYGYTF
TGTGCCAGCAGCTTGGCCAACAGTAGGGACTCCTATTATGGCTACACCTTC
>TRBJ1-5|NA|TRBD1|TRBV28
CASSLLGLTGTQPQHF
TGTGCCAGCAGTTTATTGGGTTTGACAGGGACTCAGCCCCAGCATTTT